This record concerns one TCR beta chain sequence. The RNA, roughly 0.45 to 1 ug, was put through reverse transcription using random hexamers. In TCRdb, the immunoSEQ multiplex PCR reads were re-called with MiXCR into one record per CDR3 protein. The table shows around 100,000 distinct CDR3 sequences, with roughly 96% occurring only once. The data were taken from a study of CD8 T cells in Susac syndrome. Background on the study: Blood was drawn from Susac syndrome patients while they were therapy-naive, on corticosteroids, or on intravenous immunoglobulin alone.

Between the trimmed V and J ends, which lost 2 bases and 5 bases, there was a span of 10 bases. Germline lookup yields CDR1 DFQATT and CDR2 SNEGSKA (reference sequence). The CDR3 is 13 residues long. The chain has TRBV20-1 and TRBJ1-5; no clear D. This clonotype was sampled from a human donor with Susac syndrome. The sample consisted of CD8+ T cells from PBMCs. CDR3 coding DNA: TGCAGTGCTAGATTACAGCTAGATCAGCCCCAGCATTTT. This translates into CSARLQLDQPQHF.